The clone carrying this T cell receptor beta chain was recorded a few times. Its matching antigen is unknown. TCRdb passed the 5' RACE reads through MiXCR, listing each CDR3 protein once. The sample contains over 150,000 distinct CDR3 sequences, 20% to 25% of which appear only once. This entry comes from a study of T-cell memory formation after mild COVID-19. Study-level information: There were largely donor-specific TCR clusters. Study-wide results and limits: CM and EM subsets held most contracting CD4+ clones; EMRA held CD8+ ones. In pre-infection memory, a portion of responding clones appeared, which suggested that cross-reactive memory joined. The study found balanced CD4/CD8 in clones contracting day 15 to 85 and a CD4+ lean in later expanders.

Germline V gene lookup returns CDR1 SGHVS and CDR2 FQNEAQ. There are 12 residues in the CDR3. Trimming took off 5 bases at V and 5 bases at J, with 9 bases between the two ends. Specimen: PBMCs or a T cell subset sorted from them (not recorded which). The origin of this receptor is an adult woman who had mild COVID-19 (a few samples of this study predate the infection). Cell type and time point are not known. V usage is TRBV7-8 and J usage is TRBJ2-5; D uncertain. CDR3 in amino acids: CASSPSRETQYF. The CDR3 DNA sequence: TGTGCCAGCAGCCCTTCCAGGGAGACCCAGTACTTC.